These T cell receptor beta chains were read from a single sample in a study of blood T cell repertoires in COVID-19. Sequencing used immunoSEQ multiplex PCR; TCRdb keeps in-frame clones, though not all of them. The data contain 150,000 to 200,000 clones, about nine tenths of them singletons. Source material: peripheral blood. Receptors originate from a man younger than 35 who had recovered from COVID-19. Each CDR3 is given with its conserved first and last residue. Each record gives: J gene, D gene, V gene, CDR3 protein, CDR3 DNA. A D gene is named only where the DNA matches it firmly.

>TRBJ1-5|-|TRBV19
CASSIVFLQKLNQPQHF
TGTGCCAGTAGTATAGTTTTCTTACAGAAGCTCAATCAGCCCCAGCATTTT
>TRBJ1-1|-|TRBV10-3
CAISVGGMNTEAFF
TGTGCCATCAGTGTTGGGGGGATGAACACTGAAGCTTTCTTT
>TRBJ2-1|-|TRBV9
CASSNRDFGSYNEQFF
TGTGCCAGCAGCAACCGGGACTTTGGCTCCTACAATGAGCAGTTCTTC
>TRBJ2-6|-|TRBV5-8
CASSLGGKGNNVLTF
TGTGCCAGCAGCTTAGGCGGCAAGGGGAACAACGTCCTGACTTTC
>TRBJ1-4|-|TRBV4-3
CASSPGRGREKLFF
TGCGCCAGCAGCCCGGGGAGGGGGAGAGAAAAACTGTTTTTT
>TRBJ1-1|TRBD1|TRBV5-4
CASSRTGLPNTEAFF
TGTGCCAGCAGTCGGACAGGTCTCCCGAACACTGAAGCTTTCTTT
>TRBJ2-5|-|TRBV6-6
CASSSISRTETQYF
TGTGCCAGCAGTTCGATTAGCCGAACAGAGACCCAGTACTTC
>TRBJ1-1|TRBD1|TRBV5-4
CASSWGQGEAFF
TGTGCCAGCAGCTGGGGACAGGGAGAAGCTTTCTTT
>TRBJ2-7|-|TRBV7-9
CASSRSTGRGSRREQYF
TGTGCCAGCAGCCGTTCGACAGGTCGAGGGTCAAGGAGGGAGCAGTACTTC
>TRBJ2-5|TRBD1|TRBV11-1
CASSLALGQAQETQYF
TGTGCCAGCAGCTTAGCGCTAGGACAGGCCCAAGAGACCCAGTACTTC
>TRBJ2-1|-|TRBV25-1
CASSDSPVRGNEQFF
TGTGCCAGCAGTGACTCGCCGGTCAGGGGCAATGAGCAGTTCTTC
>TRBJ1-1|-|TRBV30
CAWSVGAGYTEAFF
TGTGCCTGGAGTGTAGGGGCAGGGTACACTGAAGCTTTCTTT
>TRBJ1-2|-|TRBV30
CAWGTGGGGYTF
TGTGCCTGGGGGACGGGGGGTGGTGGCTACACCTTC
>TRBJ2-3|TRBD1|TRBV3-1/TRBV3-2
CASSPWDRGRDTQYF
TGTGCCAGCAGCCCCTGGGACAGGGGGCGCGATACGCAGTATTTT
>TRBJ1-5|TRBD1|TRBV5-8
CASQGQRNQPQHF
TGTGCCAGCCAGGGACAGCGCAATCAGCCCCAGCATTTT
>TRBJ1-1|TRBD1|TRBV28
CASSSTGGAYRAFF
TGTGCCAGCAGTTCTACAGGGGGCGCGTATAGGGCTTTCTTT
>TRBJ1-1|TRBD1|TRBV19
CASRQGGDRLTEAFF
TGTGCCAGTCGTCAGGGGGGCGATCGACTCACTGAAGCTTTCTTT
>TRBJ2-2|TRBD1|TRBV28
CASSLSLRQGAEQTGELFF
TGTGCCAGCAGTTTATCTCTGCGACAGGGCGCAGAGCAGACCGGGGAGCTGTTTTTT
>TRBJ2-7|-|TRBV6-1
CASSELGEQYF
TGTGCCAGCAGTGAACTCGGCGAGCAGTACTTC